This T cell receptor (beta chain) originates from a study of neoadjuvant anti-PD-1 for oral cavity cancer. Study details: Patients without progression got a fourth dose around day 43.

Time point denoted: after neoadjuvant nivolumab, at surgical resection. Overall study findings and caveats: Expansion of preexisting intratumoral clones was suggested to aid response.

This clone came up a few times. Its target is not known. Method: immunoSEQ multiplex PCR; TCRdb's copy keeps in-frame clones and lacks some. The table lists about 15,000 clones, 35% to 40% of them singletons. Here the sequenced sample was tumor tissue, taken after nivolumab (anti-PD-1) treatment. The receptor was isolated from a person between 40 and 85 years old with oral cavity squamous cell carcinoma.

The CDR3 protein is CASSLGLTGGRETQYF. The CDR3 DNA follows: TGTGCCAGCAGCTTAGGGCTGACAGGGGGACGGGAGACCCAGTACTTC. This chain joins TRBV11-2 and TRBJ2-5, with 9 bases lining up with TRBD1. CDR3 length: 16 amino acids. Unmatched junction bases numbered 8, after V lost 1 base and J lost 5 bases. The germline CDR1 and CDR2 sequences are SGHAT and FQNNGV. The whole variable domain, remainder taken from reference TRBV11-2 and TRBJ2-5, is EAGVAQSPRYKIIEKRQSVAFWCNPISGHATLYWYQQILGQGPKLLIQFQNNGVVDDSQLPKDRFSAERLKGVDSTLKIQPAKLEDSAVYLCASSLGLTGGRETQYFGPGTRLLVL.